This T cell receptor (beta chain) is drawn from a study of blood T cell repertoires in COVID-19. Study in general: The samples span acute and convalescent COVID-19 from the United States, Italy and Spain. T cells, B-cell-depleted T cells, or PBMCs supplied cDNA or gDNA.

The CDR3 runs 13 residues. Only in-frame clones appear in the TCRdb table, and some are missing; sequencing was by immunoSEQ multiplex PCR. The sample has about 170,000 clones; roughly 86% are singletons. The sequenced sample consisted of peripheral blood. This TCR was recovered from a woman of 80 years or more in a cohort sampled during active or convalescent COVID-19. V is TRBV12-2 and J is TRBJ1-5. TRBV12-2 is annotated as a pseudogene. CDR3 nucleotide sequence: TGTGCAAGTCGCTCCGGTGGAGGACAGCCCCAGCATTTT. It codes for CASRSGGGQPQHF.